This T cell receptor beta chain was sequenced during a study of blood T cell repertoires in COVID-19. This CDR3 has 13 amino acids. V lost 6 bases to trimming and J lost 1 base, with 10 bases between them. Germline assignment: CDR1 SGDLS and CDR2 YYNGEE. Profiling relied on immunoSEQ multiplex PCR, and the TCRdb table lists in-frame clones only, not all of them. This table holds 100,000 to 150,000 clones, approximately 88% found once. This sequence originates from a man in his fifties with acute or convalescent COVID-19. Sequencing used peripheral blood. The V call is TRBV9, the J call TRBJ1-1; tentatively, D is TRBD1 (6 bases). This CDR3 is CASKGGENTEAFF. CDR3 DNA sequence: TGTGCCAGCAAAGGGGGGGAGAACACTGAAGCTTTCTTT.